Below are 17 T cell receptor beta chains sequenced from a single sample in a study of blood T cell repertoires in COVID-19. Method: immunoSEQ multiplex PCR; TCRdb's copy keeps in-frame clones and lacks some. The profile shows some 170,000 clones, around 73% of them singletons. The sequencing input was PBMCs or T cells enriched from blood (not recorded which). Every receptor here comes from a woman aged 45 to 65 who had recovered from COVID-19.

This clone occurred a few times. CDR3 nucleotide sequence: TGCAGTGAACCCCATGGCGGGACCCAGTACTTC. Its translation is CSEPHGGTQYF. The V and J genes are TRBV20-1 and TRBJ2-5; D remains ambiguous. The V end was cut by 7 bases, the J end by 7 bases, with 13 bases between. This CDR3 contains 11 residues. Germline lookup yields CDR1 DFQATT and CDR2 SNEGSKA (reference sequence).

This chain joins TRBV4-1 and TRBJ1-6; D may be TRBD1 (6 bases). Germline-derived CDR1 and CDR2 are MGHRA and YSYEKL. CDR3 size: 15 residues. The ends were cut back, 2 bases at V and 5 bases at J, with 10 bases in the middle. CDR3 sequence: CASSQQDRNNSPLHF. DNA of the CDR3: TGCGCCAGCAGCCAACAAGACAGGAATAATTCACCCCTCCACTTT.

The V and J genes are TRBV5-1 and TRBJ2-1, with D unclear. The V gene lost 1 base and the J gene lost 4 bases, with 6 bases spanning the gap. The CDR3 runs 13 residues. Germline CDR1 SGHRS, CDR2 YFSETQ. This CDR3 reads CASSLNSYNEQFF. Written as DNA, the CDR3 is TGCGCCAGCAGCTTGAACAGTTACAATGAGCAGTTCTTC.

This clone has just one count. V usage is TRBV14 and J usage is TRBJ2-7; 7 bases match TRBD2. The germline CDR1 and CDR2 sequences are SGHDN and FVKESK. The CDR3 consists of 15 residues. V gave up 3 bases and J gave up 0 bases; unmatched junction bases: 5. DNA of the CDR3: TGTGCCAGCAGCCACGGGGGGACTCTCTCCTACGAGCAGTACTTC. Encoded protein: CASSHGGTLSYEQYF.

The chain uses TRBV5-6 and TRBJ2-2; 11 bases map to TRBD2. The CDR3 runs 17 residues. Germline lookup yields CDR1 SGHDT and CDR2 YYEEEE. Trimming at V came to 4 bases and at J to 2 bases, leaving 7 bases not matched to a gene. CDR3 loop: CASSTRTSGYNTGELFF. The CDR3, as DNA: TGTGCCAGCAGCACCAGGACTAGCGGGTACAACACCGGGGAGCTGTTTTTT.

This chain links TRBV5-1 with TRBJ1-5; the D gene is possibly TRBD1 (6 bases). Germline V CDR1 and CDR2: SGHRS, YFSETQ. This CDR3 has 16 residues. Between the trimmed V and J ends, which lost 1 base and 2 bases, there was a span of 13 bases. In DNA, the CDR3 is TGCGCCAGCAGCTTGAGTGCGGGGGGCCGCAATCAGCCCCAGCATTTT. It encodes CASSLSAGGRNQPQHF.

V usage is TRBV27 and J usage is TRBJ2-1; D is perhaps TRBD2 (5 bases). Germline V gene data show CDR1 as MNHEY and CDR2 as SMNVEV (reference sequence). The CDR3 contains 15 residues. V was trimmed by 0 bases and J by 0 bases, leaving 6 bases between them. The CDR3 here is CASSLSGSSYNEQFF. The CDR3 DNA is TGTGCCAGCAGTTTATCAGGGAGCTCCTACAATGAGCAGTTCTTC.

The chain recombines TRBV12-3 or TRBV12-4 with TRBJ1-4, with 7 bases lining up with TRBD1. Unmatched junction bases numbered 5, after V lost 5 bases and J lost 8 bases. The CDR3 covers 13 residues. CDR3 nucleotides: TGTGCCAGCAGTACAGGGGTGTGGGAAAAACTGTTTTTT. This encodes CASSTGVWEKLFF.

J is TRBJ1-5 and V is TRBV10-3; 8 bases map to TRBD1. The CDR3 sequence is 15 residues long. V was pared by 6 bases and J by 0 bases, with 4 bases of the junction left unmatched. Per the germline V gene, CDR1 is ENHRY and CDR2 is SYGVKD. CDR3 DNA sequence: TGTGCCATCAGAGATGGGACAGGTAGCAATCAGCCCCAGCATTTT. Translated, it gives CAIRDGTGSNQPQHF.

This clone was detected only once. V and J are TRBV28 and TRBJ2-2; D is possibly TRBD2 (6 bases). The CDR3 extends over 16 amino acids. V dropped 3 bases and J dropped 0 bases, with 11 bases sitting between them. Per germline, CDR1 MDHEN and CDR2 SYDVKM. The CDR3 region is CASSFGGASNTGELFF. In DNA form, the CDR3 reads TGTGCCAGCAGTTTTGGCGGGGCTTCGAACACCGGGGAGCTGTTTTTT.

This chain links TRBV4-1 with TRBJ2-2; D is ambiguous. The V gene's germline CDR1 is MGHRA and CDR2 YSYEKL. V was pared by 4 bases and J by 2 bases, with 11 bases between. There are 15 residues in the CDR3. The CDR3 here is CASSPSWRNTGELFF. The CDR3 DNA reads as TGCGCCAGCAGCCCCTCCTGGAGAAACACCGGGGAGCTGTTTTTT.

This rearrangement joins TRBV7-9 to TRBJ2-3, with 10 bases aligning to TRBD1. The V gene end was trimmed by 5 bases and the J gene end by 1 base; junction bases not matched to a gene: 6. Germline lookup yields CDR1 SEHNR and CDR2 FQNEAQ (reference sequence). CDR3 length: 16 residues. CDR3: CASSADRGIGTDTQYF. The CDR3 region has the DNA TGTGCCAGCAGCGCGGACAGGGGGATCGGCACAGATACGCAGTATTTT.

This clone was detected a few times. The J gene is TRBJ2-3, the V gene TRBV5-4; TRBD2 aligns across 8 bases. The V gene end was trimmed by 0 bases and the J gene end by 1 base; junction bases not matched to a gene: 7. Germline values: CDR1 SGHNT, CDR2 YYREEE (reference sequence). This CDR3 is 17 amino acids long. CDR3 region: CASSLAAGGGGTDTQYF. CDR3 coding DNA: TGTGCCAGCAGCTTGGCTGCGGGAGGAGGGGGCACAGATACGCAGTATTTT.

The CDR3 here is CASSLQGTGGKQYF. The CDR3 coding sequence is TGTGCCAGCAGTCTCCAGGGGACAGGTGGGAAGCAGTACTTC. The V gene is TRBV6-6, the J gene TRBJ2-7, with 8 bases matching TRBD1. Trimming cost V 5 bases and J 8 bases; bases outside gene matches: 11. This CDR3 has 14 residues. CDR1 is MNHNY, CDR2 SVGAGI, per germline (reference sequence).

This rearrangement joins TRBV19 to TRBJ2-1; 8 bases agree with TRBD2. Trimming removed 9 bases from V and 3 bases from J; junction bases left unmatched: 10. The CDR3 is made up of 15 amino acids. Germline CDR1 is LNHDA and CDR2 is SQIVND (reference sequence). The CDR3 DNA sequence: TGTGCCAGCGGCGCGGCGGGAGGTTTCTACAATGAGCAGTTCTTC. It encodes CASGAAGGFYNEQFF.

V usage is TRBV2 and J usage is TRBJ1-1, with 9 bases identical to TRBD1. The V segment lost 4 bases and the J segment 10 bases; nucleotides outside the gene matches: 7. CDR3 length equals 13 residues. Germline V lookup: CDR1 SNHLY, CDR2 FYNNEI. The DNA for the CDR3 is TGTGCCAGCAGTGTAGGGGACAGGGAAAGAGCTTTCTTT. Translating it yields CASSVGDRERAFF.

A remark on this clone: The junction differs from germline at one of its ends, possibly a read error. For the CDR3, the DNA is TGTGCCAGCAGCTTAGGGGTGTTGGGCCCAATCTTC. The encoded protein is CASSLGVLGPIF. J is TRBJ1-2 and V is TRBV7-2, with no clear D. Germline V CDR1 and CDR2: SGHTA, FQGNSA. CDR3 length equals 12 residues.